The 19 T cell receptor beta chains below were found in one sample sequenced in a study of blood T cell repertoires in COVID-19. The assay was immunoSEQ multiplex PCR, and TCRdb's table has in-frame clones only and misses some. The data contain roughly 350,000 clones, about 85% of them singletons. The sequenced sample was peripheral blood. Receptor source: a young woman with acute or convalescent COVID-19.

This clone was detected only a few times. The chain has TRBV2 and TRBJ1-3; 10 nucleotides line up with TRBD1. The junction had 7 bases not matched to a gene; V was cut back by 4 bases and J by 7 bases. Per germline, CDR1 SNHLY and CDR2 FYNNEI. This CDR3 is 15 amino acids long. The DNA of the CDR3 is TGTGCCAGCAGTGCCCGGGACAGGGGTGTCAACACCATATATTTT. It codes for CASSARDRGVNTIYF. Combining the CDR3 with reference TRBV2 and TRBJ1-3 gives the whole variable domain EPEVTQTPSHQVTQMGQEVILRCVPISNHLYFYWYRQILGQKVEFLVSFYNNEISEKSEIFDDQFSVERPDGSNFTLKIRSTKLEDSAMYFCASSARDRGVNTIYFGEGSWLTVV.

The chain links TRBV2 to TRBJ1-1, with TRBD1 identical over 9 bases. The CDR3 is 14 residues long. V was pared by 6 bases and J by 5 bases, with 7 bases of the junction left unmatched. Germline V gene sequence: CDR1 SNHLY, CDR2 FYNNEI. Here the CDR3 reads CASSPGQGGTEAFF. CDR3 nucleotide sequence: TGTGCCAGCAGCCCGGGACAGGGAGGTACTGAAGCTTTCTTT. Full variable domain (outside the CDR3, taken from reference TRBV2 and TRBJ1-1): EPEVTQTPSHQVTQMGQEVILRCVPISNHLYFYWYRQILGQKVEFLVSFYNNEISEKSEIFDDQFSVERPDGSNFTLKIRSTKLEDSAMYFCASSPGQGGTEAFFGQGTRLTVV.

The V call is TRBV7-9, the J call TRBJ2-3; unclear D gene. Germline CDR1 reads SEHNR; CDR2 reads FQNEAQ (reference sequence). Trimming left V 5 bases short and J 0 bases short, with 12 bases between. The CDR3 length is 15 residues. Here the CDR3 DNA reads TGTGCCAGCAGCGTGGGCAGGCTTAGCACAGATACGCAGTATTTT. Its translation is CASSVGRLSTDTQYF.

V and J are TRBV27 and TRBJ2-2; 10 bases align to TRBD2. Germline V gene data show CDR1 as MNHEY and CDR2 as SMNVEV (reference sequence). The CDR3 runs 17 residues. V shed 11 bases, J shed 4 bases, and the junction held 16 bases outside the gene matches. CDR3 DNA: TGTGCCGCAGGCGGGGAGCGGGGACTAGCGCGCACCGGGGAGCTGTTTTTT. As protein: CAAGGERGLARTGELFF.

This chain connects TRBV7-2 to TRBJ2-3, with a weak D call TRBD1 (6 bases). Per germline, CDR1 SGHTA and CDR2 FQGNSA. The V gene lost 5 bases and the J gene lost 6 bases, with 15 bases spanning the gap. CDR3 size: 14 residues. The CDR3 protein is CASSLTYRDDTQYF. CDR3 nucleotide sequence: TGTGCCAGCAGCCTCACTTACAGGGACGATACGCAGTATTTT.

This clone was found a few times. The junction departs from germline at one end; a sequencing error may be responsible. The chain links TRBV2 to TRBJ1-2; D unresolved. The germline V gene has CDR1 SNHLY and CDR2 FYNNEI. This CDR3 is built from 14 residues. The CDR3 region has the DNA TGTGCCAGCAGCGAAGATCGCGAGACATATGGCTACACCTTC. It encodes CASSEDRETYGYTF. The full variable domain, its missing parts supplied by reference TRBV2 and TRBJ1-2, is EPEVTQTPSHQVTQMGQEVILRCVPISNHLYFYWYRQILGQKVEFLVSFYNNEISEKSEIFDDQFSVERPDGSNFTLKIRSTKLEDSAMYFCASSEDRETYGYTFGSGTRLTVV.

The chain couples TRBV24-1 to TRBJ2-5, with 8 nucleotides matching TRBD1. Germline CDR1 reads KGHDR; CDR2 reads SFDVKD. The CDR3 is made up of 15 amino acids. V shed 2 bases and J 5 bases; nucleotides not matched to a gene: 6. The CDR3, as DNA: TGTGCCACCAGTGATTCCAGGGGGCGGTGGGAGACCCAGTACTTC. It translates to CATSDSRGRWETQYF.

The chain couples TRBV7-9 to TRBJ2-2, with a weak D call TRBD1 (6 bases). The CDR3 runs 18 residues. The germline gives CDR1 SEHNR, CDR2 FQNEAQ (reference sequence). Trimming took off 4 bases at V and 1 base at J, with 19 bases between the two ends. The CDR3 bases are TGTGCCAGCAGCTCCACCCATCCGCCGACAGGGAACACCGGGGAGCTGTTTTTT. Translation: CASSSTHPPTGNTGELFF.

V is TRBV5-6 and J is TRBJ2-6; D perhaps matches TRBD1 (5 bases). V lost 0 bases to trimming and J lost 0 bases, with 16 bases between them. This CDR3 has 19 residues. In germline, CDR1 is SGHDT, CDR2 YYEEEE. CDR3 loop: CASSLALGAARSGANVLTF. As DNA, the CDR3 is TGTGCCAGCAGCTTGGCACTTGGGGCCGCCCGCTCTGGGGCCAACGTCCTGACTTTC.

The chain uses TRBV2 and TRBJ1-1; D remains unclear. The CDR3 contains 14 residues. The V and J ends lost 4 bases and 1 base respectively, with 10 bases between them. The V gene's germline CDR1 is SNHLY and CDR2 FYNNEI. In DNA, the CDR3 is TGTGCCAGCAGTGGGGCAGGAGGGAACACTGAAGCTTTCTTT. The encoded protein is CASSGAGGNTEAFF.

The chain combines TRBV27 with TRBJ2-7, with TRBD1 matching over 7 bases. Looked up from germline, CDR1 is MNHEY and CDR2 is SMNVEV (reference sequence). This CDR3 has 12 residues. V trimming: 5 bases; J trimming: 6 bases; junction bases outside the gene matches: 4. DNA for the CDR3: TGTGCCAGCAGTCCAGGGGGTCGCGAGCAGTACTTC. This translates into CASSPGGREQYF.

The chain joins TRBV29-1 to TRBJ2-6; tentatively, D is TRBD1 (5 bases). The V end was cut by 6 bases, the J end by 2 bases, with 8 bases between. From germline, CDR1 is SQVTM and CDR2 ANQGSEA. The CDR3 consists of 13 residues. The CDR3 nucleotides read TGCAGCGTGGCAGGGACTGGGGCCAACGTCCTGACTTTC. This encodes CSVAGTGANVLTF.

The chain has TRBV12-5 and TRBJ2-1; 8 nucleotides align to TRBD2. The V and J ends lost 4 bases and 5 bases, in that order; junction bases with no gene match: 13. The V gene's germline CDR1 is LGHNT and CDR2 FRNRAP. CDR3 size: 17 residues. The CDR3 DNA follows: TGTGCTAGTGGTTCCTCGAGGAGCGGGGGTTTAGACAATGAGCAGTTCTTC. It specifies CASGSSRSGGLDNEQFF.

The rearrangement joins TRBV19 to TRBJ1-4, with a possible D match to TRBD1 (5 bases). Germline V CDR1 and CDR2: LNHDA, SQIVND (reference sequence). CDR3 length: 14 residues. The V gene lost 0 bases and the J gene lost 6 bases, with 8 bases spanning the gap. CDR3 sequence: CASSIDIQDEKLFF. The DNA for the CDR3 is TGTGCCAGTAGTATAGATATACAGGATGAAAAACTGTTTTTT. The full variable domain, completed using reference TRBV19 and TRBJ1-4, is DGGITQSPKYLFRKEGQNVTLSCEQNLNHDAMYWYRQDPGQGLRLIYYSQIVNDFQKGDIAEGYSVSREKKESFPLTVTSAQKNPTAFYLCASSIDIQDEKLFFGSGTQLSVL.

The rearrangement uses TRBV7-2 and TRBJ1-1; D might be TRBD1 (6 bases). The CDR3 runs to 14 residues. The V and J ends lost 1 base and 6 bases respectively, with 12 bases between them. CDR1 SGHTA and CDR2 FQGNSA come from the germline V gene. CDR3 sequence: CASSLGAGDPEAFF. The CDR3 nucleotides read TGTGCCAGCAGCTTAGGAGCAGGGGACCCTGAAGCTTTCTTT.

The V and J genes are TRBV2 and TRBJ2-1; TRBD1 matches at 9 bases. This CDR3 has 15 residues. V shed 9 bases and J 1 base; nucleotides not matched to a gene: 7. CDR1 is SNHLY and CDR2 is FYNNEI in the germline V gene. CDR3 nucleotides: TGTGCCAGGAAGGGGGGGACAGGGTCCTACAATGAGCAGTTCTTC. Its translation: CARKGGTGSYNEQFF.

The chain employs TRBV7-2 and TRBJ1-2, with 8 bases aligning to TRBD1. The CDR3 is 15 residues long. The germline gives CDR1 SGHTA, CDR2 FQGNSA. The ends lost 5 bases at V and 8 bases at J; junction bases unmatched: 13. The CDR3 protein is CASSPGTGGNVGYTF. Here the CDR3 DNA reads TGTGCCAGCAGCCCCGGGACAGGAGGCAACGTCGGCTACACCTTC.

V and J are TRBV30 and TRBJ2-1, with D unclear. V was cut by 4 bases and J by 9 bases, with 10 bases left in between. This CDR3 spans 11 amino acids. CDR1 GTSNPN and CDR2 SVGIG come from the germline V gene (reference sequence). The chain's CDR3 is CAWTGSSEQFF. CDR3 DNA sequence: TGTGCCTGGACAGGTTCCAGTGAGCAGTTCTTC.

The table lists this clone with a few counts. The genes are TRBV19 and TRBJ1-1; perhaps TRBD1 as D (6 bases). The CDR3 contains 15 residues. Per germline, CDR1 LNHDA and CDR2 SQIVND (reference sequence). Trimming pared 4 bases from V and 1 base from J, leaving 13 bases between. The CDR3 DNA is TGTGCCAGTAGTAGACATCCGACAGGGAACACTGAAGCTTTCTTT. Protein sequence: CASSRHPTGNTEAFF.